The rows below give T cell receptor beta chains drawn from one sample of a study of cytomegalovirus exposure and HLA in healthy donors. The data were produced by immunoSEQ multiplex PCR, yet TCRdb's version contains in-frame clones alone and is incomplete. Counted here are roughly 100,000 clones, roughly 76% occurring once; the ten biggest clones make up around 17%. Sequencing was carried out using PBMCs. Receptor source: a woman aged 60-75 years in good health and CMV-seropositive. The CDR3 runs from the conserved cysteine through the conserved F or W. The order of the fields is V gene, J gene, CDR3 protein.

>TRBV6-1|TRBJ1-1
CASRRQVNTEAFF
>TRBV30|TRBJ2-7
CAWSLTVYEQYF
>TRBV2|TRBJ2-7
CASSLGRRERTSEQYF
>TRBV9|TRBJ2-7
CASSTRQGPYEQYF
>TRBV29-1|TRBJ2-7
CSVVAETYEQYF
>TRBV4-2|TRBJ2-7
CASSNEVVARSSYEQYF
>TRBV25-1|TRBJ2-7
CASGGSHRSYEQYF
>TRBV5-5|TRBJ1-4
CASSFNTGFINEKLFF
>TRBV27|TRBJ2-7
CASSLDSLVYEQYF
>TRBV29-1|TRBJ2-1
CSDVLAGGGWGEQFF
>TRBV19|TRBJ2-2
CASTTVGRNTGELFF
>TRBV5-4|TRBJ2-7
CASSYSGDYRSYEQYF
>TRBV12-2|TRBJ2-7
CASRPSDRARDEQYF
>TRBV14|TRBJ2-7
CASSQSGVPSIEQYF
>TRBV5-4|TRBJ1-4
CASSLLGGEEEKLFF
>TRBV4-1|TRBJ2-1
CASREGELYNEQFF
>TRBV28|TRBJ1-1
CAIRTANTEAFF
>TRBV9|TRBJ2-3
CASSVAGTGSTDTQYF
>TRBV5-1|TRBJ1-1
CASSLDRVNTEAFF
>TRBV9|TRBJ2-5
CASSVDTGSGETQYF
>TRBV6-5|TRBJ1-2
CASSHGGQGVGYTF
>TRBV6-5|TRBJ1-2
CASSYNSGGYTF
>TRBV5-1|TRBJ2-2
CASSSPQGESNTGELFF
>TRBV11-2|TRBJ1-1
CASSITGTGAAFF
>TRBV5-1|TRBJ2-3
CASSSAGAGTDTQYF
>TRBV30|TRBJ1-4
CAWSRRGFNEKLFF
>TRBV28|TRBJ2-1
CASSLPLAGGSYNEQFF
>TRBV6-5|TRBJ1-2
CASRNTGRFEGYTF
>TRBV18|TRBJ2-2
CASREGQGASGELFF
>TRBV30|TRBJ2-2
CAWLDSANTGELFF
>TRBV7-8|TRBJ2-7
CASSLNGVSYEQYF
>TRBV30|TRBJ2-6
CAWDRGFIFGANVLTF
>TRBV7-3|TRBJ2-2
CASRSGAGELFF
>TRBV7-9|TRBJ2-6
CASRQAGEGEVLTF
>TRBV29-1|TRBJ1-5
CSVAQGRGSNQPQHF
>TRBV5-4|TRBJ2-1
CASSLLSFPEQFF
>TRBV5-4|TRBJ2-7
CASTLGQSYEQYF
>TRBV5-1|TRBJ2-3
CASRSTGSTDTQYF
>TRBV6-1|TRBJ2-7
CASSASGQGIYEQYF
>TRBV28|TRBJ2-3
CASSWGLAGGPAGTDTQYF
>TRBV25-1|TRBJ2-3
CASSELRGSTDTQYF
>TRBV6-1|TRBJ2-3
CASSWGLQTTQYF
>TRBV19|TRBJ1-2
CASSIIRQGDGYTF
>TRBV5-1|TRBJ1-4
CASSGGASTNEKLFF
>TRBV6-1|TRBJ1-4
CASSDWTGGYEKLFF
>TRBV7-9|TRBJ1-1
CASPAVREGTEAFF
>TRBV7-3|TRBJ2-1
CASSSAGVYNEQFF
>TRBV6-5|TRBJ2-7
CASSYGVAGASEQYF
>TRBV19|TRBJ2-1
CASSPGLPRNEQFF
>TRBV7-8|TRBJ2-7
CASSSHGQGAYEQYF
>TRBV6-4|TRBJ2-5
CASSILAGGQETQYF
>TRBV9|TRBJ2-6
CASSVGTGTGANVLTF
>TRBV27|TRBJ2-2
CASRIGGGSGELFF
>TRBV9|TRBJ1-1
CASSNPSGAGRTEAFF
>TRBV19|TRBJ1-2
CASSIANRGPNYGYTF
>TRBV11-3|TRBJ1-1
CASSFTASTEAFF
>TRBV4-2|TRBJ1-1
CASSQERGDTEAFF
>TRBV27|TRBJ1-1
CASRFSGGTTEAFF
>TRBV7-9|TRBJ1-5
CASRSTEDQPQHF
>TRBV11-2|TRBJ2-7
CASSFHPGQGSYEQYF